This T cell receptor (beta chain) was recovered during a study of response to subunit inactivated influenza vaccine. General observations from the study: Authors suggested each seasonal flu vaccination may recruit only limited numbers of new T cells.

This clonotype was seen at least ten times. Its target is not known. TCRdb used MiXCR to reprocess the RT-PCR reads, holding one entry per CDR3 protein. The sample holds 180,000 or so distinct CDR3 sequences, roughly 12% seen once. Germline CDR1 and CDR2: SGHRS and YFSETQ. The CDR3 is 14 residues long. The V end was cut by 6 bases, the J end by 1 base, with 10 bases between. Separately, the same data were catalogued under a study of T cells expressing NK-cell markers. That investigation notes: Researchers built TCR beta cDNA using 5'RACE template switching with UMIs. In the group of eight sequenced donors, seven were HCMV-seropositive and one was seronegative. A handful of donors likewise had their CD3+CD56-NKG2C+ fraction led by these clonotypes. Certain NKG2C+ T cell clones were expanded, and their HCMV specificity remained unclear.

The sample in question was CD8+ T cells sorted from PBMCs, obtained 11 to 12 days after vaccination. The clonotype was recovered from a man over 45 who received an inactivated influenza vaccine. V usage is TRBV5-1 and J usage is TRBJ2-2; D possibly corresponds to TRBD1 (5 bases). CDR3 in DNA: TGCGCCAGCAACGACCAGGGGAACACCGGGGAGCTGTTTTTT. This translates into CASNDQGNTGELFF.